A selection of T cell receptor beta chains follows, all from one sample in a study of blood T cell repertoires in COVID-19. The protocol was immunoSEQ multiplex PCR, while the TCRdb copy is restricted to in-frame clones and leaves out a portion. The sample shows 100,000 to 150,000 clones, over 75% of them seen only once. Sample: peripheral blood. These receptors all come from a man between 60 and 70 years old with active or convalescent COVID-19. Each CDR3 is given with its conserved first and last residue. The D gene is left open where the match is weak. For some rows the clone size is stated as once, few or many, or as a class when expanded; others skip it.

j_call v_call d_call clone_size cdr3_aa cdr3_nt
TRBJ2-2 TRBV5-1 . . CASSLDSTNTGELFF TGCGCCAGCAGCTTGGACAGCACGAACACCGGGGAGCTGTTTTTT
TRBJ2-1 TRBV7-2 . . CASSLVNNEQFF TGTGCCAGCAGCTTAGTTAACAATGAGCAGTTCTTC
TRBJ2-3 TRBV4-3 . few CASSQDLYRTDTQYF TGCGCCAGCAGCCAAGATCTGTATCGCACAGATACGCAGTATTTT
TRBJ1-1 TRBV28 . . CASTQGVANTEAFF TGTGCCAGCACCCAAGGGGTCGCGAACACTGAAGCTTTCTTT
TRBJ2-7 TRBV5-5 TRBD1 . CASSPTGQEYEQYF TGTGCCAGCAGCCCCACTGGACAGGAATACGAGCAGTACTTC
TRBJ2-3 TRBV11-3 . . CASSLDLVDTQYF TGTGCCAGCAGCTTAGATCTTGTAGATACGCAGTATTTT
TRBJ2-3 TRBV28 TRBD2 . CASSLRSGRLGDTQYF TGTGCCAGCAGTTTAAGGAGCGGGAGGCTTGGAGATACGCAGTATTTT
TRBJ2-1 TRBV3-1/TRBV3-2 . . CASSLPGQHNEQFF TGTGCCAGCAGCCTACCGGGACAACACAATGAGCAGTTCTTC
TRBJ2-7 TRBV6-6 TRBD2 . CASSRLAVYEQYF TGTGCCAGCAGCCGACTAGCGGTCTACGAGCAGTACTTC
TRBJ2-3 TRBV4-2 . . CASSQQDSLFTSGGTDTQYF TGTGCCAGCAGCCAGCAAGACTCCCTCTTCACTAGTGGGGGCACAGATACGCAGTATTTT